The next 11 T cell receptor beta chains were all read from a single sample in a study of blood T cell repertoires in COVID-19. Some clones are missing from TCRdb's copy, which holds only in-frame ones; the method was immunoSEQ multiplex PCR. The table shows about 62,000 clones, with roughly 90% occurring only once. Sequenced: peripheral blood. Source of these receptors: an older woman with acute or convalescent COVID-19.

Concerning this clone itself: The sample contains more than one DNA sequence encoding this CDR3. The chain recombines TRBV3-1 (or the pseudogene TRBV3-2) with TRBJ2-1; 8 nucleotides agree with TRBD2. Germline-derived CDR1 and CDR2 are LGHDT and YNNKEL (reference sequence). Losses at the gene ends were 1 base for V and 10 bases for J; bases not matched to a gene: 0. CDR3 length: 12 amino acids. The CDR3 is CASSQVAGEQFF. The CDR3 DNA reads TGTGCCAGCAGCCAAGTAGCGGGAGAGCAGTTCTTC.

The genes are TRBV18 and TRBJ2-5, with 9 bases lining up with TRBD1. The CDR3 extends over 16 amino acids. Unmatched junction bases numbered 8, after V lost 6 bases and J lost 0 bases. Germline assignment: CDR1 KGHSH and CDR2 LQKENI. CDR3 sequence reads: CASSFRDRAYQETQYF. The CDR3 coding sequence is TGTGCCAGCTCGTTCCGGGACAGGGCCTACCAAGAGACCCAGTACTTC.

In nucleotides, the CDR3 is TGTGCCAGCAGCTTAGGTAGCGGCTCTGGGCGACAGTTCTTC. Amino acid sequence: CASSLGSGSGRQFF. The chain carries TRBV7-3 and TRBJ2-1, with D possibly TRBD2 on 6 matching bases. Germline loops: CDR1 SGHTA, CDR2 FQGTGA. Trimming removed 2 bases at V and 13 bases at J, with 18 bases between. The length of the CDR3 is 14 residues.

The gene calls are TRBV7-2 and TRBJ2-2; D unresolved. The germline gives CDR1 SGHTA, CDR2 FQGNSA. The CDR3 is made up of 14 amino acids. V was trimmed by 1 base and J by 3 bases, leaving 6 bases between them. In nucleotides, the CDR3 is TGTGCCAGCAGCTTAGACGGGTACACCGGGGAGCTGTTTTTT. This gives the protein CASSLDGYTGELFF. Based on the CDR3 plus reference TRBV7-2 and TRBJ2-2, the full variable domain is GAGVSQSPSNKVTEKGKDVELRCDPISGHTALYWYRQSLGQGLEFLIYFQGNSAPDKSGLPSDRFSAERTGGSVSTLTIQRTQQEDSAVYLCASSLDGYTGELFFGEGSRLTVL.

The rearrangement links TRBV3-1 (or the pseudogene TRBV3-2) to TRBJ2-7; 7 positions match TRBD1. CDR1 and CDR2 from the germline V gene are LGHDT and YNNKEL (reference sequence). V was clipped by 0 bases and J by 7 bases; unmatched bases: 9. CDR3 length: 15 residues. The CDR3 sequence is CASSQDHRGEGEQYV. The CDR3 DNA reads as TGTGCCAGCAGCCAAGATCACAGGGGAGAAGGAGAGCAGTACGTC.

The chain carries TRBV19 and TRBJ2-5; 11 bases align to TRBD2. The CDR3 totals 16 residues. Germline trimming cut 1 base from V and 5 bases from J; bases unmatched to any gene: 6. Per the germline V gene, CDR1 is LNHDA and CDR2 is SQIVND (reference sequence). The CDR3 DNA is TGTGCCAGTAGTATAGCGGCTAGCGGGGGGTACGAGACCCAGTACTTC. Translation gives CASSIAASGGYETQYF. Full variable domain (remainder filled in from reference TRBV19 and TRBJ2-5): DGGITQSPKYLFRKEGQNVTLSCEQNLNHDAMYWYRQDPGQGLRLIYYSQIVNDFQKGDIAEGYSVSREKKESFPLTVTSAQKNPTAFYLCASSIAASGGYETQYFGPGTRLLVL.

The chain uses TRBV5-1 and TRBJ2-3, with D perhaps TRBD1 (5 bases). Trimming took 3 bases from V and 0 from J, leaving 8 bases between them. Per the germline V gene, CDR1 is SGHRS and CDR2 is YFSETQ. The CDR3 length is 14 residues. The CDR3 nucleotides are TGCGCCAGCAGCTCCCGGACAAGCACAGATACGCAGTATTTT. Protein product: CASSSRTSTDTQYF.

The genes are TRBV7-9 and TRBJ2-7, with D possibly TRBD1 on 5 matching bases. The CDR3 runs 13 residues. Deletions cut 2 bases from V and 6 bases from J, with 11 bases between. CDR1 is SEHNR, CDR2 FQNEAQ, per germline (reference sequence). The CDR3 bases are TGTGCCAGCAGCTTATCGGCAGGGCTCGAGCAGTACGTC. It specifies CASSLSAGLEQYV.

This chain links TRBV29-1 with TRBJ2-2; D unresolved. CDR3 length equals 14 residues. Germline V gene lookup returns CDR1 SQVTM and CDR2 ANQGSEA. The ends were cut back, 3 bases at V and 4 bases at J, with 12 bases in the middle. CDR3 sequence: CSVELEQPTGELFF. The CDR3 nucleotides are TGCAGCGTTGAGTTGGAACAGCCCACCGGGGAGCTGTTTTTT.

The CDR3 protein is CASSIQGTDTQYF. CDR3 in DNA: TGTGCCAGCAGTATCCAGGGCACAGATACGCAGTATTTT. The chain employs TRBV6-5 and TRBJ2-3, with D unresolved. The CDR3 sequence is 13 residues long. Trimming left V 5 bases short and J 1 base short, with 7 bases between. The germline V gene has CDR1 MNHEY and CDR2 SVGAGI.

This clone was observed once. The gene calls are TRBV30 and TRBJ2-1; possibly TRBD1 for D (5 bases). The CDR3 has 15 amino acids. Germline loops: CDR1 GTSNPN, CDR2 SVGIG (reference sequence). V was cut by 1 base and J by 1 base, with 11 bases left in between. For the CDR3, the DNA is TGTGCCTGGAGTGGGGGCTGGGGTTCCTACAATGAGCAGTTCTTC. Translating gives CAWSGGWGSYNEQFF.